The 2 T cell receptor beta chains presented below share a single source sample, sequenced in a study of blood T cell repertoires in COVID-19. Here immunoSEQ multiplex PCR was the method, and the copy in TCRdb shows in-frame clones only, minus some. The sample yields over 200,000 clones, 80% to 90% seen once. Source material: PBMCs or T cells enriched from blood (not recorded which). Receptor source: a woman aged 45-60 years who had recovered from COVID-19.

This clone has just a few counts. This chain joins TRBV10-3 and TRBJ1-1; D not resolved. There are 13 residues in the CDR3. Germline V gives CDR1 ENHRY, CDR2 SYGVKD. Deletions cut 6 bases from V and 1 base from J, with 9 bases between. The CDR3 bases are TGTGCCATCAGACAGCCTGCGAACACTGAAGCTTTCTTT. Encoded protein: CAIRQPANTEAFF.

This clone came up once. This rearrangement joins TRBV13 to TRBJ2-5; weak D call: TRBD1 (6 bases). V lost 0 bases to trimming and J lost 1 base, with 12 bases between them. This CDR3 has 16 amino acids. CDR1 and CDR2 (germline): PRHDT, FYEKMQ (reference sequence). CDR3 nucleotides: TGTGCCAGCAGCTTAGGGGGGGCAGGCCGCCAAGAGACCCAGTACTTC. It yields the protein CASSLGGAGRQETQYF.